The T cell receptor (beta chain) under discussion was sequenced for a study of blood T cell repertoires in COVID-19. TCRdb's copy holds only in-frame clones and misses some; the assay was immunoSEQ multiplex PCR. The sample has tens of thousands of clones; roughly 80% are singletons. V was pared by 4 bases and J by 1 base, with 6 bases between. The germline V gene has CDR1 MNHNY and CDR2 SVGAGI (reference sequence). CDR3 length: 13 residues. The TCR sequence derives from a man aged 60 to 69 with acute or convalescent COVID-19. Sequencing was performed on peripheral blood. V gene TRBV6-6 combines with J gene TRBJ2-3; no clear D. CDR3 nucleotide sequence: TGTGCCAGCAGTTTGCCAGGCACAGATACGCAGTATTTT. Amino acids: CASSLPGTDTQYF.